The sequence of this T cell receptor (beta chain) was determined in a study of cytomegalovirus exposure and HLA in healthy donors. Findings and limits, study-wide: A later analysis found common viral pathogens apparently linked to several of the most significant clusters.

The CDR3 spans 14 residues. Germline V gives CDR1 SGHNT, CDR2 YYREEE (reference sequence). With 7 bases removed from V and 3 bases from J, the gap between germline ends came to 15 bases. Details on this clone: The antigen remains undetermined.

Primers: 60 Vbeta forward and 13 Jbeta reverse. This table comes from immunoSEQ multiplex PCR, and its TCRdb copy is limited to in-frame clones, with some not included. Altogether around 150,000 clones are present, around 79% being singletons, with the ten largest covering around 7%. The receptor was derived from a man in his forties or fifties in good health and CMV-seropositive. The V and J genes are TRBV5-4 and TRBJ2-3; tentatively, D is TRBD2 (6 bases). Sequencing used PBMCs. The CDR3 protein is CASGWRGWTDTQYF. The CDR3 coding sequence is TGTGCCAGCGGATGGCGGGGATGGACAGATACGCAGTATTTT.